A single sample is the source of the 26 T cell receptor beta chains below, sequenced in a study of T cell responses to AZD1222 COVID-19 vaccine. The method was immunoSEQ multiplex PCR; TCRdb's version includes in-frame clones alone and lacks a portion of them. Of about 99,000 clones listed, around nine tenths are singletons. Sequenced material: peripheral blood, taken on day 0 of AZD1222 vaccination. The receptors come from an adult in good health.

The gene calls are TRBV15 and TRBJ1-5, with unresolved D. Germline loops: CDR1 LNHNV, CDR2 YYDKDF (reference sequence). This CDR3 is 15 amino acids long. With 6 bases removed from V and 0 bases from J, the gap between germline ends came to 12 bases. For the CDR3, the DNA is TGTGCCACCAGATTATCCGGGAGTAGCAATCAGCCCCAGCATTTT. This codes for CATRLSGSSNQPQHF.

The chain links TRBV7-9 to TRBJ2-1; a weak D match, TRBD2 (5 bases). The CDR3 covers 11 residues. V was shortened by 1 base and J by 12 bases, with 7 bases between the two germline ends. The germline V gene has CDR1 SEHNR and CDR2 FQNEAQ (reference sequence). As DNA, the CDR3 is TGTGCCAGCAGCTTAGTAGGACTGCAGTTCTTC. This codes for CASSLVGLQFF. The full variable domain, with the rest looked up from reference TRBV7-9 and TRBJ2-1, is DTGVSQNPRHKITKRGQNVTFRCDPISEHNRLYWYRQTLGQGPEFLTYFQNEAQLEKSRLLSDRFSAERPKGSFSTLEIQRTEQGDSAMYLCASSLVGLQFFGPGTRLTVL.

This rearrangement joins TRBV9 to TRBJ2-1; 11 nucleotides line up with TRBD2. Germline CDR1 and CDR2: SGDLS and YYNGEE. The CDR3 sequence is 15 residues long. V was clipped by 4 bases and J by 7 bases; unmatched bases: 7. This CDR3 reads CASSRTSGSENEQFF. Written as DNA, the CDR3 is TGTGCCAGCAGCCGAACTAGCGGGAGTGAAAATGAGCAGTTCTTC.

The CDR3 spells CASSEASRYEQYF. The CDR3 DNA sequence: TGTGCCAGCAGTGAAGCTAGCCGATACGAGCAGTACTTC. The V and J genes are TRBV6-1 and TRBJ2-7; D is uncertain. The germline V and J ends were trimmed by 0 bases and 4 bases, with 7 bases remaining between them. This CDR3 spans 13 amino acids. CDR1 and CDR2 from the germline V gene are MNHNS and SASEGT.

This clone was detected a few times. V usage is TRBV19 and J usage is TRBJ1-2; 8 bases agree with TRBD1. Germline CDR1 is LNHDA and CDR2 is SQIVND (reference sequence). The CDR3 spans 15 residues. J was trimmed by 6 bases and V by 5 bases; bases with no gene match: 11. CDR3 protein: CASSWTGYVSDGYTF. In DNA form, the CDR3 reads TGTGCCAGTAGTTGGACAGGGTACGTCTCGGATGGCTACACCTTC.

V gene TRBV6-2 or TRBV6-3 combines with J gene TRBJ1-4; D remains unclear. CDR1 is MNHEY, CDR2 SVGEGT, per germline. V was shortened by 5 bases and J by 8 bases, with 18 bases between the two germline ends. The CDR3 loop spans 15 amino acids. The CDR3 spells CASSRREFSGEKLFF. CDR3 coding DNA: TGTGCCAGCAGTCGACGGGAATTTAGCGGAGAAAAACTGTTTTTT.

The V and J genes are TRBV19 and TRBJ2-5, with 13 bases identical to TRBD2. Germline V CDR1 and CDR2: LNHDA, SQIVND (reference sequence). The CDR3 has 15 amino acids. V lost 7 bases and J lost 5; bases outside the gene matches: 7. The CDR3 sequence is CASKPTSGGAETQYF. CDR3 nucleotides: TGTGCCAGTAAGCCCACTAGCGGGGGGGCTGAGACCCAGTACTTC. Supplemented by reference TRBV19 and TRBJ2-5, the full variable domain reads DGGITQSPKYLFRKEGQNVTLSCEQNLNHDAMYWYRQDPGQGLRLIYYSQIVNDFQKGDIAEGYSVSREKKESFPLTVTSAQKNPTAFYLCASKPTSGGAETQYFGPGTRLLVL.

This clone was seen once. The chain couples TRBV15 to TRBJ1-5; D not certain. CDR1 is LNHNV and CDR2 is YYDKDF in the germline V gene (reference sequence). V dropped 1 base and J dropped 7 bases, with 17 bases sitting between them. There are 16 residues in the CDR3. CDR3 region: CATSRGGARVAQPQHF. The CDR3 bases are TGTGCCACCAGCAGAGGGGGAGCCCGGGTTGCGCAGCCCCAGCATTTT.

The chain uses TRBV5-1 and TRBJ2-1; TRBD2 aligns across 10 bases. V dropped 0 bases and J dropped 10; count of bases not matched to a gene: 7. CDR1 is SGHRS, CDR2 YFSETQ, per germline. CDR3 size: 15 residues. CDR3 protein: CASSLVSSGSGEQFF. CDR3 sequence (DNA): TGCGCCAGCAGCTTGGTGTCTAGCGGGAGTGGAGAGCAGTTCTTC. The full variable domain, rest sourced from reference TRBV5-1 and TRBJ2-1, is KAGVTQTPRYLIKTRGQQVTLSCSPISGHRSVSWYQQTPGQGLQFLFEYFSETQRNKGNFPGRFSGRQFSNSRSEMNVSTLELGDSALYLCASSLVSSGSGEQFFGPGTRLTVL.

The genes are TRBV5-1 and TRBJ2-1; the D gene is possibly TRBD1 (6 bases). Germline CDR1 and CDR2: SGHRS and YFSETQ. V shed 3 bases and J shed 2 bases, with 15 bases lying between them. This CDR3 region has 16 residues. The CDR3 nucleotides read TGCGCCAGCAGCTGGGGCCAGGGGATCACCTACAATGAGCAGTTCTTC. Its translation: CASSWGQGITYNEQFF. Drawing the rest from reference TRBV5-1 and TRBJ2-1, the complete variable domain is KAGVTQTPRYLIKTRGQQVTLSCSPISGHRSVSWYQQTPGQGLQFLFEYFSETQRNKGNFPGRFSGRQFSNSRSEMNVSTLELGDSALYLCASSWGQGITYNEQFFGPGTRLTVL.

The gene calls are TRBV5-8 and TRBJ1-1; tentatively, D is TRBD1 (5 bases). V was trimmed by 0 bases and J by 4 bases, leaving 13 bases between them. From germline, CDR1 is SGHTS and CDR2 YDEGEE. CDR3 length: 15 residues. CDR3 loop: CASSLVRVGATEAFF. The CDR3 DNA follows: TGTGCCAGCAGCTTGGTCCGGGTTGGGGCCACTGAAGCTTTCTTT.

The chain employs TRBV5-5 and TRBJ1-6; D is unclear. V was trimmed by 4 bases and J by 7 bases, leaving 12 bases between them. The V gene's germline CDR1 is SGHKS and CDR2 YYEKEE (reference sequence). This CDR3 contains 14 residues. CDR3 nucleotides: TGTGCCAGCAGCCTCCCAACGGAAAATTCACCCCTCCACTTT. Translating gives CASSLPTENSPLHF.

This chain uses TRBV29-1 with TRBJ1-1; no definite D call. There are 13 residues in the CDR3. Trimming took 6 bases from V and 0 from J, leaving 11 bases between them. Looked up from germline, CDR1 is SQVTM and CDR2 is ANQGSEA. In nucleotides, the CDR3 is TGCAGCGTCTCGGGCGGGATGAACACTGAAGCTTTCTTT. Translating it yields CSVSGGMNTEAFF.

The chain recombines TRBV2 with TRBJ1-6, with 11 positions matching TRBD1. Losses at the gene ends were 5 bases for V and 9 bases for J; bases not matched to a gene: 3. This CDR3 has 14 residues. CDR1 and CDR2 (germline): SNHLY, FYNNEI. CDR3 coding DNA: TGTGCCAGCAGTTGGACAGGGGGCTCTTCACCCCTCCACTTT. Translating gives CASSWTGGSSPLHF.

The chain employs TRBV7-3 and TRBJ2-2; tentative D call: TRBD1 (5 bases). The CDR3 contains 13 residues. Trimming pared 4 bases from V and 3 bases from J, leaving 6 bases between. Germline assignment: CDR1 SGHTA and CDR2 FQGTGA. The CDR3 here is CASSSGYTGELFF. Here the CDR3 DNA reads TGTGCCAGCAGCTCAGGGTACACCGGGGAGCTGTTTTTT.

The rearrangement uses TRBV4-1 and TRBJ2-3; D perhaps matches TRBD1 (5 bases). The V and J ends lost 0 bases and 3 bases respectively, with 16 bases between them. CDR1 and CDR2 from the germline V gene are MGHRA and YSYEKL. The CDR3 consists of 17 residues. CDR3 DNA sequence: TGCGCCAGCAGCCAAGATGGGGCAGGTGGGTTAACAGATACGCAGTATTTT. It is translated as CASSQDGAGGLTDTQYF.

The chain couples TRBV4-1 to TRBJ2-7, with D unclear. The CDR3 extends over 13 amino acids. Germline-derived CDR1 and CDR2 are MGHRA and YSYEKL. Trimming took off 1 base at V and 4 bases at J, with 8 bases between the two ends. The CDR3 nucleotides are TGCGCCAGCAGCCAAGGCTCGCAGTACGAGCAGTACTTC. The encoded protein is CASSQGSQYEQYF.

Here the CDR3 reads CAISEWTGGNEKLFF. The CDR3 coding sequence is TGTGCCATCAGTGAGTGGACAGGGGGGAATGAAAAACTGTTTTTT. This sequence joins TRBV10-3 and TRBJ1-4; TRBD1 aligns across 10 bases. CDR3 length: 15 amino acids. Germline lookup yields CDR1 ENHRY and CDR2 SYGVKD. After removal of 1 base from V and 5 bases from J, the junction contained 1 base not matched to a gene.

The gene calls are TRBV28 and TRBJ2-7; unclear D gene. The CDR3 runs to 13 residues. V lost 6 bases and J 3 bases, leaving 12 bases between the germline ends. The germline gives CDR1 MDHEN, CDR2 SYDVKM. The CDR3 nucleotides read TGTGCCAGCAGCTCCAGGAAGGGCTACGAGCAGTACTTC. It specifies CASSSRKGYEQYF.

V is TRBV6-5 and J is TRBJ2-7; D gene unclear. CDR1 and CDR2 (germline): MNHEY, SVGAGI. The CDR3 consists of 13 residues. V lost 0 bases and J lost 6, with 9 bases in between. The CDR3 DNA follows: TGTGCCAGCAGTTACTCGGGGTTGACCGAGCAGTACTTC. This encodes CASSYSGLTEQYF.

By sample share, this clone is medium-sized. The junction departs from the called germline gene at one end, perhaps through a read error. This chain links TRBV7-9 with TRBJ2-3, with 10 positions matching TRBD2. The germline CDR1 and CDR2 sequences are SEHNR and FQNEAQ (reference sequence). The CDR3 spans 15 residues. This CDR3 reads CASSLAGVLTDTQYF. The CDR3 bases are TGTGCCAGCAGCCTAGCGGGGGTACTGACAGATACGCAGTATTTT. Full variable domain (rest looked up from reference TRBV7-9 and TRBJ2-3): DTGVSQNPRHKITKRGQNVTFRCDPISEHNRLYWYRQTLGQGPEFLTYFQNEAQLEKSRLLSDRFSAERPKGSFSTLEIQRTEQGDSAMYLCASSLAGVLTDTQYFGPGTRLTVL.

This clone showed up just a few times. This chain uses TRBV5-1 with TRBJ1-2; D remains unclear. Trimming took off 3 bases at V and 0 bases at J, with 6 bases between the two ends. CDR1 is SGHRS, CDR2 YFSETQ, per germline. The CDR3 has 13 residues. The CDR3 region is CASSSGANYGYTF. The CDR3 region has the DNA TGCGCCAGCAGCTCAGGAGCTAACTATGGCTACACCTTC.

The chain couples TRBV7-9 to TRBJ1-1, with no clear D. The CDR3 contains 16 residues. Germline CDR1 reads SEHNR; CDR2 reads FQNEAQ (reference sequence). V was pared by 4 bases and J by 4 bases, with 19 bases between. The CDR3 nucleotides are TGTGCCAGCAGCTCTCCCAGCGAAGGGTGGGGCACTGAAGCTTTCTTT. Amino acids: CASSSPSEGWGTEAFF.

This clone came up once. The rearrangement links TRBV11-2 to TRBJ1-6; no clear D. Deletions cut 1 base from V and 12 bases from J, with 13 bases between. The germline V gene has CDR1 SGHAT and CDR2 FQNNGV. The CDR3 covers 14 residues. CDR3 coding DNA: TGTGCCAGCAGCTTAGGGGAGGGAAAGGGACCCCTCCACTTT. This codes for CASSLGEGKGPLHF.

The V call is TRBV6-2 or TRBV6-3, the J call TRBJ2-1, with 9 bases that match TRBD2. Germline V gene lookup returns CDR1 MNHEY and CDR2 SVGEGT. The V and J ends lost 4 bases and 6 bases, in that order; junction bases with no gene match: 10. This CDR3 is 16 amino acids long. CDR3: CASSLALAGSFNEQFF. In DNA form, the CDR3 reads TGTGCCAGCAGTTTGGCTCTAGCGGGAAGTTTCAATGAGCAGTTCTTC.

This chain uses TRBV6-2 or TRBV6-3 with TRBJ1-5; the match to TRBD1 covers 9 bases. Germline V gene lookup returns CDR1 MNHEY and CDR2 SVGEGT. CDR3 length: 15 amino acids. Trimming took 6 bases from V and 5 from J; bases not matched to a gene: 8. The CDR3 protein is CASSIRQGVDQPQHF. In DNA, the CDR3 is TGTGCCAGCAGCATACGACAGGGGGTGGATCAGCCCCAGCATTTT.